The sequence of this TCR beta chain was determined in a study of blood T cell repertoires in COVID-19. Study at large: Samples taken during acute and convalescent COVID-19 were collected in the United States, Italy and Spain. The analysed material was cDNA or gDNA that came from T cells, B-cell-depleted T cells, or PBMCs.

Generated by immunoSEQ multiplex PCR, the TCRdb table keeps only in-frame clones and is missing some. The sample lists more than 150,000 clones; 80% to 90% were seen once. In terms of age and location, participants ranged from roughly 18 to 95 years and lived in about two dozen US areas. Cohorts were based on clinical histories the participants reported. This clone has more than one count but fewer than ten. The sample comprised PBMCs or T cells enriched from blood (not recorded which). This receptor was identified in a woman aged 50 to 65 who had recovered from COVID-19.

The CDR3 region is CASRKGQGAWETQYF. Here the CDR3 DNA reads TGTGCCAGCAGGAAGGGACAGGGGGCCTGGGAGACCCAGTACTTC. The rearrangement links TRBV28 to TRBJ2-5, with 12 bases lining up with TRBD1. V lost 6 bases to trimming and J lost 5 bases; unmatched junction nucleotides: 7. The CDR3 spans 15 residues. The germline gives CDR1 MDHEN, CDR2 SYDVKM.